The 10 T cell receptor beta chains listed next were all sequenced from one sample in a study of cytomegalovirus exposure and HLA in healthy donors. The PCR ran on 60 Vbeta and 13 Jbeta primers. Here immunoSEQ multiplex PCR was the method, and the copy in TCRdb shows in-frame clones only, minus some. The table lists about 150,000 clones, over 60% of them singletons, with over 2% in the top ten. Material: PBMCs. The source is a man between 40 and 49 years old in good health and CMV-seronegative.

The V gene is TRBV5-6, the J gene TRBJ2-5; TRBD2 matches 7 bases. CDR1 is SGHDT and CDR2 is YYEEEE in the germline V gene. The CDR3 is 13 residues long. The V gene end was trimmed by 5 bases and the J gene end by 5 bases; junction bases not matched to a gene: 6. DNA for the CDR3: TGTGCCAGCAGGTCTCGGGACTACGAGACCCAGTACTTC. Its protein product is CASRSRDYETQYF.

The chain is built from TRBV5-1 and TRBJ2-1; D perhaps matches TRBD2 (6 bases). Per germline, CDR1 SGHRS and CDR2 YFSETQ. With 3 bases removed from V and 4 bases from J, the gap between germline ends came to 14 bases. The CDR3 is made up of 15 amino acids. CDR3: CASSSTSSLYNEQFF. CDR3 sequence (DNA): TGCGCCAGCAGCTCGACTAGTTCGTTGTACAATGAGCAGTTCTTC.

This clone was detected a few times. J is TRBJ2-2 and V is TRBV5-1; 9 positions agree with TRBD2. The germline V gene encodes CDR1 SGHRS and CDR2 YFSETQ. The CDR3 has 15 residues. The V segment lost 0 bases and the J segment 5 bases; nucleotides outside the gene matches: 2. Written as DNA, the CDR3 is TGCGCCAGCAGCTTGGCCGCGGGGGGGACCGGGGAGCTGTTTTTT. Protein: CASSLAAGGTGELFF.

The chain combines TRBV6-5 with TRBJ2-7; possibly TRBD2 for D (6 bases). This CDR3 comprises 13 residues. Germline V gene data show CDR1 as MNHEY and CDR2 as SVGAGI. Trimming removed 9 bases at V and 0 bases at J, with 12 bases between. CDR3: CASVGGDSYEQYF. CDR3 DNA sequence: TGTGCCAGTGTAGGCGGGGACTCCTACGAGCAGTACTTC.

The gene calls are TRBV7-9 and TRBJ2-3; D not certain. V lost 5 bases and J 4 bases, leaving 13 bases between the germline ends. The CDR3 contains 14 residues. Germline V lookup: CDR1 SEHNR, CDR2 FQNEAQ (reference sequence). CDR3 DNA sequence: TGTGCCAGCAGCCCAGGTAACGTCGCAGATACGCAGTATTTT. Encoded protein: CASSPGNVADTQYF.

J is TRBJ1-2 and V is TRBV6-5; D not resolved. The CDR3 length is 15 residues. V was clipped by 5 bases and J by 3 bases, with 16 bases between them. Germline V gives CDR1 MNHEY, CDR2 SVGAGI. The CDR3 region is CASSGTGGYDYGYTF. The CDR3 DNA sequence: TGTGCCAGCAGTGGAACGGGAGGCTATGACTATGGCTACACCTTC.

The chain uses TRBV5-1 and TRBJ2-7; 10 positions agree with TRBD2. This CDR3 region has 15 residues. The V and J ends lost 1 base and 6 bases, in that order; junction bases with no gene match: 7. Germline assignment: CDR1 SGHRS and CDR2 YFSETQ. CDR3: CASSLYGTSAFEQYF. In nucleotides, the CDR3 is TGCGCCAGCAGCTTGTACGGGACTAGCGCCTTCGAGCAGTACTTC.

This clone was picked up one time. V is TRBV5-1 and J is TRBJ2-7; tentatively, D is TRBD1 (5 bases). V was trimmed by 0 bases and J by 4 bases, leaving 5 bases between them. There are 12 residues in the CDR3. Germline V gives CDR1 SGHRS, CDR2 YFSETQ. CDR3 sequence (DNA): TGCGCCAGCAGCTTGGAGGGGTACGAGCAGTACTTC. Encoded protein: CASSLEGYEQYF.

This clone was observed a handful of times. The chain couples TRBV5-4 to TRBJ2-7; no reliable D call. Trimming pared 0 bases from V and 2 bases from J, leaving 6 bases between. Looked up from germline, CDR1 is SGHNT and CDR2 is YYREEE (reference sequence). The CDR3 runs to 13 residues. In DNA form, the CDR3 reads TGTGCCAGCAGCTTGGATGCAGCCTACGAGCAGTACTTC. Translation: CASSLDAAYEQYF.

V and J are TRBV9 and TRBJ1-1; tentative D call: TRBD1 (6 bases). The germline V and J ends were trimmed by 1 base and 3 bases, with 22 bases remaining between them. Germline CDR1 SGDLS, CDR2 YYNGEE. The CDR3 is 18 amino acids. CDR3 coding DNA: TGTGCCAGCAGCGTAAACGCCTGGACAGCCGTGGAGGACACTGAAGCTTTCTTT. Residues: CASSVNAWTAVEDTEAFF.